This passage covers 27 T cell receptor beta chains from one sample sequenced in a study of cytomegalovirus exposure and HLA in healthy donors. TCRdb keeps only in-frame clones here, not all; method: immunoSEQ multiplex PCR. The table shows more than 250,000 clones, with 80% to 90% occurring only once. The sequenced sample was PBMCs. The receptor source for this set is a woman aged 18-30 years in good health and CMV-seronegative.

The chain links TRBV9 to TRBJ2-7; 9 bases line up with TRBD1. CDR1 and CDR2 (germline): SGDLS, YYNGEE. Trimming at V came to 3 bases and at J to 2 bases, leaving 6 bases not matched to a gene. The CDR3 has 15 amino acids. The CDR3 DNA reads TGTGCCAGCAGCGGAGCCGGGACAGGGCCCTACGAGCAGTACTTC. Translation: CASSGAGTGPYEQYF. Together with reference TRBV9 and TRBJ2-7, the CDR3 gives the full variable domain: DSGVTQTPKHLITATGQRVTLRCSPRSGDLSVYWYQQSLDQGLQFLIQYYNGEERAKGNILERFSAQQFPDLHSELNLSSLELGDSALYFCASSGAGTGPYEQYFGPGTRLTVT.

The rearrangement joins TRBV5-4 to TRBJ1-1, with 9 bases fitting TRBD1. J was trimmed by 3 bases and V by 3 bases; bases with no gene match: 6. This CDR3 region has 15 residues. Germline CDR1 and CDR2: SGHNT and YYREEE (reference sequence). The CDR3 protein is CASSSPGQGYTEAFF. The DNA of the CDR3 is TGTGCCAGCAGCTCCCCGGGACAGGGATACACTGAAGCTTTCTTT.

The V call is TRBV18, the J call TRBJ2-7, with TRBD1 matching over 9 bases. CDR3 length: 15 residues. Germline values: CDR1 KGHSH, CDR2 LQKENI. Trimming took 6 bases from V and 3 from J; bases not matched to a gene: 9. The CDR3 nucleotides are TGTGCCAGCTCTACCGGGACAGGGCACCTCTACGAGCAGTACTTC. This translates into CASSTGTGHLYEQYF.

V gene TRBV2 combines with J gene TRBJ2-7, with 7 bases identical to TRBD1. V shed 7 bases and J 2 bases; nucleotides not matched to a gene: 5. The CDR3 totals 13 residues. Germline lookup yields CDR1 SNHLY and CDR2 FYNNEI. CDR3 sequence: CASKSGTAYEQYF. As DNA, the CDR3 is TGTGCCAGCAAGTCCGGGACAGCCTACGAGCAGTACTTC.

J is TRBJ1-1 and V is TRBV7-3; tentatively, D is TRBD1 (6 bases). V was clipped by 5 bases and J by 1 base, with 14 bases between them. This CDR3 is 15 amino acids long. The germline gives CDR1 SGHTA, CDR2 FQGTGA. CDR3 in DNA: TGTGCCAGCAGCCCCGACAGGCAGGGGAACACTGAAGCTTTCTTT. Translating it yields CASSPDRQGNTEAFF.

This chain links TRBV5-4 with TRBJ2-7, with TRBD2 as a possible D gene (6 bases). Germline CDR1 and CDR2: SGHNT and YYREEE (reference sequence). The CDR3 has 16 amino acids. With 2 bases removed from V and 2 bases from J, the gap between germline ends came to 17 bases. The CDR3 spells CASSFSAGTFTYEQYF. CDR3 DNA sequence: TGTGCCAGCAGCTTCTCTGCCGGGACTTTCACCTACGAGCAGTACTTC.

The V gene is TRBV27, the J gene TRBJ1-5; TRBD1 agrees at 7 bases. This CDR3 has 15 residues. CDR1 and CDR2 (germline): MNHEY, SMNVEV (reference sequence). V shed 6 bases and J 9 bases; nucleotides not matched to a gene: 14. In nucleotides, the CDR3 is TGTGCCAGCAGGGGAACAGGGGTCGTCGGGGGGCCCCAGCATTTT. Protein sequence: CASRGTGVVGGPQHF.

The chain recombines TRBV6-1 with TRBJ2-7; the match to TRBD2 covers 9 bases. CDR1 MNHNS and CDR2 SASEGT come from the germline V gene. V gave up 6 bases and J gave up 2 bases; unmatched junction bases: 5. The CDR3 contains 14 residues. CDR3 amino acids: CASSGSGGTYEQYF. The CDR3 DNA sequence: TGTGCCAGCAGCGGGAGCGGGGGGACCTACGAGCAGTACTTC.

V and J are TRBV4-2 and TRBJ2-2; a possible D gene is TRBD1 (6 bases). This CDR3 has 19 amino acids. V lost 9 bases, J lost 2 bases, and 28 bases lay in between. The germline V gene encodes CDR1 LGHNA and CDR2 YNFKEQ. The CDR3 region is CASRYRDARAAPNTGELFF. In nucleotides, the CDR3 is TGTGCCAGTCGATACAGGGACGCGCGGGCCGCACCAAACACCGGGGAGCTGTTTTTT.

V is TRBV11-3 and J is TRBJ1-1; D is ambiguous. Germline CDR1 and CDR2: SGHNT and YENEEA. Trimming stripped 1 base from V and 4 bases from J, with 7 bases between. The CDR3 is 13 residues long. The CDR3 loop is CASSLGATTEAFF. The CDR3 DNA follows: TGTGCCAGCAGCTTAGGGGCCACCACTGAAGCTTTCTTT.

For this clone: A junction end diverges from the germline sequence, so it may reflect a read error. The gene calls are TRBV7-7 and TRBJ2-2; 7 positions match TRBD1. The CDR3 is 15 residues long. Looked up from germline, CDR1 is SSHAT and CDR2 is FNYEAQ (reference sequence). CDR3 nucleotides: TGTGCTAGCAGCGGAACAGGGGTTGGTACCGGGGAGCTGTTTTTT. As protein: CASSGTGVGTGELFF.

This clone was detected many times. In DNA form, the CDR3 reads TGTGCCAGCAGCAAGCCCTCCCGGGACAGGGATTCCTACGAGCAGTACTTC. Translation: CASSKPSRDRDSYEQYF. The chain has TRBV21-1 and TRBJ2-7; the DNA was not used to check the table's D call, TRBD1. TRBV21-1 is designated a pseudogene. The CDR3 loop spans 17 amino acids.

The V and J genes are TRBV21-1 and TRBJ2-5; TRBD2 was called by the table and not checked on the DNA. TRBV21-1 is a pseudogene. The CDR3 is made up of 13 amino acids. The CDR3 region has the DNA TGTGCCAGCAGCAAAGAGAGGGTGGAGACCCAGTACTTC. Its translation: CASSKERVETQYF.

The chain carries TRBV7-8 and TRBJ1-5; weak D call: TRBD1 (6 bases). V dropped 2 bases and J dropped 6 bases, with 14 bases sitting between them. The CDR3 is made up of 15 amino acids. Germline assignment: CDR1 SGHVS and CDR2 FQNEAQ. The CDR3 protein is CASSLRLAQGQPQHF. DNA of the CDR3: TGTGCCAGCAGCTTAAGGTTGGCACAGGGTCAGCCCCAGCATTTT.

The chain couples TRBV9 to TRBJ1-2; no definite D call. V was shortened by 4 bases and J by 0 bases, with 10 bases between the two germline ends. This CDR3 contains 14 residues. The V gene's germline CDR1 is SGDLS and CDR2 YYNGEE. CDR3 sequence (DNA): TGTGCCAGCAGCCCCCTAGGCGCTAACTATGGCTACACCTTC. Its protein product is CASSPLGANYGYTF.

V and J are TRBV11-2 and TRBJ2-7, with TRBD2 matching over 11 bases. Germline values: CDR1 SGHAT, CDR2 FQNNGV. This CDR3 spans 15 amino acids. Unmatched junction bases numbered 0, after V lost 1 base and J lost 1 base. CDR3 nucleotide sequence: TGTGCCAGCAGCTTAGCTAGCGGGAGGTCCTACGAGCAGTACTTC. It codes for CASSLASGRSYEQYF.

This clone was counted a single time. This chain connects TRBV29-1 to TRBJ1-4, with TRBD1 as a possible D gene (6 bases). With 3 bases removed from V and 8 bases from J, the gap between germline ends came to 16 bases. The germline V gene encodes CDR1 SQVTM and CDR2 ANQGSEA. This CDR3 contains 14 residues. The CDR3 region has the DNA TGCAGCGTTGAGATTTCGGGGGGCGCGGAAAAACTGTTTTTT. Translation: CSVEISGGAEKLFF.

J is TRBJ2-3 and V is TRBV29-1; 8 nucleotides line up with TRBD2. CDR1 is SQVTM and CDR2 is ANQGSEA in the germline V gene. This CDR3 comprises 16 residues. V was pared by 3 bases and J by 0 bases, with 8 bases of the junction left unmatched. In nucleotides, the CDR3 is TGCAGCGTTGAGCCTCGCGGGGGGAAAAGCACAGATACGCAGTATTTT. Its translation: CSVEPRGGKSTDTQYF.

The V gene is TRBV29-1, the J gene TRBJ1-5; D unclear. This CDR3 has 12 amino acids. Per germline, CDR1 SQVTM and CDR2 ANQGSEA. V was pared by 4 bases and J by 6 bases, with 10 bases between. The chain's CDR3 is CSVGAVGQPQHF. Written as DNA, the CDR3 is TGCAGCGTTGGGGCAGTTGGTCAGCCCCAGCATTTT.

The rearrangement joins TRBV9 to TRBJ1-4; TRBD1 matches at 7 bases. The germline gives CDR1 SGDLS, CDR2 YYNGEE. The CDR3 runs 15 residues. J was trimmed by 5 bases and V by 4 bases; bases with no gene match: 8. Here the CDR3 DNA reads TGTGCCAGCAGCCCCTCCGGGACAGAGAATGAAAAACTGTTTTTT. Translating it yields CASSPSGTENEKLFF.

This clone appeared a few times. The rearrangement uses TRBV20-1 and TRBJ1-2; D is possibly TRBD1 (6 bases). The ends were cut back, 2 bases at V and 7 bases at J, with 8 bases in the middle. Germline assignment: CDR1 DFQATT and CDR2 SNEGSKA (reference sequence). The CDR3 totals 11 residues. The CDR3 is CSARPGAGYTF. The CDR3 coding sequence is TGCAGTGCTAGACCAGGGGCTGGCTACACCTTC.

V is TRBV6-6 and J is TRBJ1-4, with a tentative D call TRBD1 (5 bases). Germline V gives CDR1 MNHNY, CDR2 SVGAGI (reference sequence). The CDR3 spans 14 residues. V dropped 7 bases and J dropped 6 bases, with 15 bases sitting between them. The CDR3 protein is CASISRRGYEKLFF. For the CDR3, the DNA is TGTGCCAGCATCTCAAGGAGGGGCTATGAAAAACTGTTTTTT.

V and J are TRBV4-1 and TRBJ2-7; D is undetermined. V lost 1 base to trimming and J lost 4 bases, with 8 bases between them. CDR3 size: 13 residues. Germline V gives CDR1 MGHRA, CDR2 YSYEKL. In DNA form, the CDR3 reads TGCGCCAGCAGCCAAGTGGTCAGTTACGAGCAGTACTTC. This gives the protein CASSQVVSYEQYF.

CDR3 in amino acids: CATSTNKDSHEQYF. As DNA, the CDR3 is TGTGCCACCAGCACCAACAAGGACAGTCACGAGCAGTACTTC. This chain uses TRBV15 with TRBJ2-7; possibly TRBD1 for D (6 bases). CDR1 and CDR2 from the germline V gene are LNHNV and YYDKDF (reference sequence). CDR3 size: 14 residues. The V end was cut by 4 bases, the J end by 5 bases, with 15 bases between.

The V gene is TRBV20-1, the J gene TRBJ2-1, with TRBD1 matching 9 bases. The CDR3 runs to 11 residues. V was pared by 8 bases and J by 8 bases, with 4 bases of the junction left unmatched. Germline V CDR1 and CDR2: DFQATT, SNEGSKA (reference sequence). The CDR3 bases are TGCAGTATGGGACAGGGCGATGAGCAGTTCTTC. This gives the protein CSMGQGDEQFF.

This rearrangement joins TRBV28 to TRBJ2-7; D is perhaps TRBD1 (6 bases). The germline V gene has CDR1 MDHEN and CDR2 SYDVKM. The CDR3 length is 15 residues. Trimming stripped 0 bases from V and 0 bases from J, with 9 bases between. CDR3 in amino acids: CASSLWGASSYEQYF. Here the CDR3 DNA reads TGTGCCAGCAGTTTATGGGGGGCGAGCTCCTACGAGCAGTACTTC.

The rearrangement links TRBV6-4 to TRBJ2-7; 12 bases map to TRBD2. The germline gives CDR1 MRHNA, CDR2 SNTAGT. There are 17 residues in the CDR3. Trimming cost V 0 bases and J 3 bases; bases outside gene matches: 6. DNA of the CDR3: TGTGCCAGCAGTGACTCTATCGTGACTAGCGGGGGCTACGAGCAGTACTTC. This sequence encodes CASSDSIVTSGGYEQYF.